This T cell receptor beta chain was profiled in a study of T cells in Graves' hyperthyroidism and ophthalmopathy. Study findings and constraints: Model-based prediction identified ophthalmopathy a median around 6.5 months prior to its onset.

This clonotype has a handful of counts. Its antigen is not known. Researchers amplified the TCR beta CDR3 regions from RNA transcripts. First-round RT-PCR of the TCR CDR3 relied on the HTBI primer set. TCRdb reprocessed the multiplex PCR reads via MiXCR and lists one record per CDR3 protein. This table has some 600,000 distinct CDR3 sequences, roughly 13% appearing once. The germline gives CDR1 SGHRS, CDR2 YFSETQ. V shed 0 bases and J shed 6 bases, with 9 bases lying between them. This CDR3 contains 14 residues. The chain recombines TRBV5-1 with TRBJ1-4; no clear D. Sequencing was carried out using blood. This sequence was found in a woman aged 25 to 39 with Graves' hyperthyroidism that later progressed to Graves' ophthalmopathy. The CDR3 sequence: CASSLVPGDEKLFF. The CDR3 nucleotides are TGCGCCAGCAGCTTGGTACCCGGGGATGAAAAACTGTTTTTT. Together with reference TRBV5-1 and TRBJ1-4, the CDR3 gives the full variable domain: KAGVTQTPRYLIKTRGQQVTLSCSPISGHRSVSWYQQTPGQGLQFLFEYFSETQRNKGNFPGRFSGRQFSNSRSEMNVSTLELGDSALYLCASSLVPGDEKLFFGSGTQLSVL.